This TCR delta chain was captured by sequencing in a study of gamma delta lymphoproliferative disorders and STAT genes. TCRdb processed the multiplex PCR reads again with the CATT caller. The table lists fewer than 3,500 delta-chain clones, under 1.5% of them singletons, with about 20% in the top ten. Genomic DNA from isolated PBMCs served as the sequencing template. A remark on this clone: TCRdb's protein for this DNA is that of a much larger clone and differs from the translation at residue 8, likely a read error; the protein shown is the DNA translation.

The source material was blood. The TCR originated in a human donor in good health.

The CDR3 reads CACDTVGEYTDKLIF. The CDR3 DNA follows: TGTGCCTGTGACACCGTTGGGGAATACACCGATAAACTCATCTTT. V is TRDV2 and J is TRDJ1, with a weak D call TRDD3 (5 bases). CDR3 length equals 15 residues. Trimming pared 0 bases from V and 0 bases from J, leaving 10 bases between. The germline CDR1 and CDR2 sequences are GEAIGNYY and EKD.